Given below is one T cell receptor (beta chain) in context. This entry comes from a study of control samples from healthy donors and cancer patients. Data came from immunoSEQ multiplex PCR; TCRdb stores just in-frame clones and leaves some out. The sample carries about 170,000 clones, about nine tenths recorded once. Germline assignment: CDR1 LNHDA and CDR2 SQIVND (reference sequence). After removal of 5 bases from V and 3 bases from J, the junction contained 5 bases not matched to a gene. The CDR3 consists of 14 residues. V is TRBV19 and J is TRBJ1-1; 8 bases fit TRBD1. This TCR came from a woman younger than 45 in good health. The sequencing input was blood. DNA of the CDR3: TGTGCCAGTAGTCCACGACAGGGGCACACTGAAGCTTTCTTT. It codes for CASSPRQGHTEAFF.